This T cell receptor beta chain was identified during a study of blood T cell repertoires in COVID-19. Study background: Researchers got acute and convalescent COVID-19 samples from the United States, Italy and Spain. T cells, B-cell-depleted T cells, or PBMCs supplied cDNA or gDNA.

Per the original methods: Amplification of reference gene primers provided the estimated nucleated cell counts. The assay was immunoSEQ multiplex PCR, and TCRdb's table has in-frame clones only and misses some. The V and J calls and clone size come from that table; D and trimming were worked out from the DNA. Of 200,000 to 250,000 clones in the sample, 65% to 90% were seen once. The V gene's germline CDR1 is SEHNR and CDR2 FQNEAQ (reference sequence). This CDR3 contains 16 residues. The ends were cut back, 1 base at V and 1 base at J, with 13 bases in the middle. The chain has TRBV7-9 and TRBJ1-1; maybe TRBD1 (6 bases). The sample comprised peripheral blood. This TCR was recovered from a woman between 45 and 60 years old with acute or convalescent COVID-19. The CDR3 sequence is CASSLGTRGGNTEAFF. In DNA form, the CDR3 reads TGTGCCAGCAGCTTAGGCACCAGGGGCGGGAACACTGAAGCTTTCTTT.